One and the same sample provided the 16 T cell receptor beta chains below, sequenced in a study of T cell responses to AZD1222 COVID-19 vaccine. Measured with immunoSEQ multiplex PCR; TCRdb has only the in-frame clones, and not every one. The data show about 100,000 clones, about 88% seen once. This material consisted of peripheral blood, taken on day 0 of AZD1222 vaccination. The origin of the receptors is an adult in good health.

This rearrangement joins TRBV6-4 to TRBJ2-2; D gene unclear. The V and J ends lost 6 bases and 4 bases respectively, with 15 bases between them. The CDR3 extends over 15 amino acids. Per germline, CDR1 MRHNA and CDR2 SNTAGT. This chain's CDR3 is CASRPSRLGTGELFF. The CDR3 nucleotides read TGTGCCAGCAGGCCTAGTCGCTTGGGCACCGGGGAGCTGTTTTTT.

The CDR3 reads CASSLEERVLYGYTF. The CDR3 nucleotides are TGTGCCAGCAGCCTAGAGGAAAGGGTCCTCTATGGCTACACCTTC. The chain employs TRBV6-5 and TRBJ1-2; D gene ambiguous. V was pared by 6 bases and J by 4 bases, with 18 bases between. The CDR3 has 15 amino acids. The germline CDR1 and CDR2 sequences are MNHEY and SVGAGI.

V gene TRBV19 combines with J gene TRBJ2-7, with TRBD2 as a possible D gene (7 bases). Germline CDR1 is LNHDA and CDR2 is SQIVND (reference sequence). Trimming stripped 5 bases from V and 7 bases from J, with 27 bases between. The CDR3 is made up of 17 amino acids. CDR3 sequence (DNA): TGTGCCAGTAGTCCCCAGGGGTCTAGCGGAGGTTTGTGGGAGCAGTACTTC. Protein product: CASSPQGSSGGLWEQYF.

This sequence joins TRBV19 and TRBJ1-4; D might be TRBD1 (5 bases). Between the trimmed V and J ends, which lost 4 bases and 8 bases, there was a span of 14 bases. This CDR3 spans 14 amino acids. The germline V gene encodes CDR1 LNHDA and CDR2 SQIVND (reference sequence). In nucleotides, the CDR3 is TGTGCCAGTAGTACGGGGGAATTCATGGAAAAACTGTTTTTT. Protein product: CASSTGEFMEKLFF.

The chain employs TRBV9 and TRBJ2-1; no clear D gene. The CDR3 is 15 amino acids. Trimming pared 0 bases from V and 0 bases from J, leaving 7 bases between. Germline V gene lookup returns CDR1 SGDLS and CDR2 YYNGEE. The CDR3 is CASSVEENSYNEQFF. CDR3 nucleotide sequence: TGTGCCAGCAGCGTAGAGGAGAACTCCTACAATGAGCAGTTCTTC.

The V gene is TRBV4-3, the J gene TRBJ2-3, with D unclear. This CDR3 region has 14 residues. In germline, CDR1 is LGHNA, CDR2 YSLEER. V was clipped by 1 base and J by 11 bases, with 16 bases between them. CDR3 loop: CASSQVTSGYKQYF. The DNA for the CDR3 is TGCGCCAGCAGCCAAGTGACTTCGGGCTATAAGCAGTATTTT.

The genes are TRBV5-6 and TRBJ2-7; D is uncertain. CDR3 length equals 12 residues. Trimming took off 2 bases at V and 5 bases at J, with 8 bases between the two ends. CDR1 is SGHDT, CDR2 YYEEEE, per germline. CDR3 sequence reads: CASSLVADEQYF. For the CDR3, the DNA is TGTGCCAGCAGCTTAGTCGCGGACGAGCAGTACTTC.

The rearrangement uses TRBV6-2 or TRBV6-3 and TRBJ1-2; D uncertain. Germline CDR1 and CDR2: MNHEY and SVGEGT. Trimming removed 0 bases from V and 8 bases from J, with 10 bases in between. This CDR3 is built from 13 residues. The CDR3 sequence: CASSYSRPAGYTF. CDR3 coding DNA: TGTGCCAGCAGTTACTCGAGACCGGCCGGCTACACCTTC.

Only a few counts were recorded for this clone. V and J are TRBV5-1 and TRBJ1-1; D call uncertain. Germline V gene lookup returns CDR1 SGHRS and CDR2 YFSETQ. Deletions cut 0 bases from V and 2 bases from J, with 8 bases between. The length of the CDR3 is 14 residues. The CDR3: CASSLGHTNTEAFF. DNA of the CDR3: TGCGCCAGCAGCTTGGGGCACACTAACACTGAAGCTTTCTTT.

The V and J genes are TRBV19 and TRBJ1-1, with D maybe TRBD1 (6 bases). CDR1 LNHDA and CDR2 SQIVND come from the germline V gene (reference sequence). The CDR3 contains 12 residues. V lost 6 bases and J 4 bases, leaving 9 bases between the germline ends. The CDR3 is CASSEGGTEAFF. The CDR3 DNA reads TGTGCCAGTAGCGAAGGGGGCACTGAAGCTTTCTTT.

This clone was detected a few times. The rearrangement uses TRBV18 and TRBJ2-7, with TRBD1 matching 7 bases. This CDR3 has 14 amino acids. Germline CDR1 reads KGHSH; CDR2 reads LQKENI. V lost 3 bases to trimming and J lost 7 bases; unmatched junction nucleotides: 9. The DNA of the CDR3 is TGTGCCAGCTCACCCGGTGACAGGGTGAGGGAGCAGTACTTC. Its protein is CASSPGDRVREQYF.

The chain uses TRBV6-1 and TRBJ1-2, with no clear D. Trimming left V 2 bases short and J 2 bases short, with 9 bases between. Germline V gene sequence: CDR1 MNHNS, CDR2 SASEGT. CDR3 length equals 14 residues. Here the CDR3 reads CASSETGRNYGYTF. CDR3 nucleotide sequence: TGTGCCAGCAGTGAAACGGGCAGGAACTATGGCTACACCTTC.

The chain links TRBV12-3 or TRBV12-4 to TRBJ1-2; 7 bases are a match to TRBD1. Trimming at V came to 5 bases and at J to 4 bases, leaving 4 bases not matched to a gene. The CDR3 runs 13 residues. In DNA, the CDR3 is TGTGCCAGCAGTCTGGGACAGAGCTATGGCTACACCTTC. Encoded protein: CASSLGQSYGYTF.

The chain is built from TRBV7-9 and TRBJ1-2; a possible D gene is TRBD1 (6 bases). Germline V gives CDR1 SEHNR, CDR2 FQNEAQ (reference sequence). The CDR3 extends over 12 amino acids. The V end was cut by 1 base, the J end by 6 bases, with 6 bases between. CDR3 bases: TGTGCCAGCAGCTTAGACAGGGATGGCTACACCTTC. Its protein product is CASSLDRDGYTF.

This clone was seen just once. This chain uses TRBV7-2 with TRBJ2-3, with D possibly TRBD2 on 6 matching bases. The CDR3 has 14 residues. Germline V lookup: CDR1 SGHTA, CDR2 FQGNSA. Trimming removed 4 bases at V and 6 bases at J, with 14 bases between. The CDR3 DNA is TGTGCCAGCAGCTGGCTAGCCGGGAGTGATACGCAGTATTTT. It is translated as CASSWLAGSDTQYF. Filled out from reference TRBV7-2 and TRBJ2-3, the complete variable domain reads GAGVSQSPSNKVTEKGKDVELRCDPISGHTALYWYRQSLGQGLEFLIYFQGNSAPDKSGLPSDRFSAERTGGSVSTLTIQRTQQEDSAVYLCASSWLAGSDTQYFGPGTRLTVL.

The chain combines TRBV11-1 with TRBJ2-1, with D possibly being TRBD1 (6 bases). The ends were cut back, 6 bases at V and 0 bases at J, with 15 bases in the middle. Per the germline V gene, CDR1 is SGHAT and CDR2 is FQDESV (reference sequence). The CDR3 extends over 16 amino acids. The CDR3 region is CASRAGQSGSYNEQFF. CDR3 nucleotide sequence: TGTGCCAGCAGAGCAGGACAGTCTGGCTCCTACAATGAGCAGTTCTTC.